Shown below are 30 T cell receptor beta chains from a single sample sequenced in a study of T cell repertoires in cytomegalovirus infection. A single record per CDR3 protein comes from TCRdb applying MiXCR to the reads. The repertoire includes tens of thousands of distinct CDR3 sequences, roughly 19% of them detected once, and less than 70% sits in the top ten. Which antigens these TCRs recognize remains unknown. The sample was CD8+ T cells from cultured PBMCs, taken from culture after CMV antigen stimulation. Receptor source: a human donor in good health (CMV status not recorded). Some clones in this sample may be carry-over from other donors' samples.

This clonotype was seen a handful of times. The chain has TRBV28 and TRBJ2-5, with D possibly TRBD2 on 6 matching bases. The CDR3 runs 16 residues. In germline, CDR1 is MDHEN, CDR2 SYDVKM. V was shortened by 3 bases and J by 10 bases, with 24 bases between the two germline ends. The chain's CDR3 is CASSLARGSLRLDQYF. The CDR3 DNA sequence: TGTGCCAGCAGTTTGGCCCGGGGTTCCCTGAGACTAGACCAGTACTTC.

This clonotype has only a few counts. The V gene is TRBV5-6, the J gene TRBJ2-5; TRBD1 agrees at 7 bases. With V trimmed by 4 bases and J by 1 base, 1 base remained unmatched. CDR3 size: 13 residues. Per germline, CDR1 SGHDT and CDR2 YYEEEE. DNA for the CDR3: TGTGCCAGCAGCGGGGACAGCCAAGAGACCCAGTACTTC. Protein product: CASSGDSQETQYF.

The J gene is TRBJ2-1, the V gene TRBV9; possibly TRBD1 or TRBD2 for D (5 bases each). The CDR3 loop spans 16 amino acids. The V gene's germline CDR1 is SGDLS and CDR2 YYNGEE. Trimming cost V 3 bases and J 8 bases, with 21 bases left between them. The CDR3 loop is CASSGGSGTGTDEQFF. The CDR3, as DNA: TGTGCCAGCAGCGGCGGATCGGGAACAGGTACGGATGAGCAGTTCTTC.

V usage is TRBV4-2 and J usage is TRBJ2-3, with 11 positions matching TRBD2. This CDR3 has 20 amino acids. Per germline, CDR1 LGHNA and CDR2 YNFKEQ. Trimming removed 0 bases from V and 0 bases from J; junction bases left unmatched: 11. CDR3 residues: CASSQDQRSGGASSTDTQYF. Written as DNA, the CDR3 is TGTGCCAGCAGCCAAGATCAACGTAGCGGGGGGGCCTCGAGCACAGATACGCAGTATTTT.

This clonotype appeared many times. V is TRBV6-6 and J is TRBJ1-5; D is perhaps TRBD1 (6 bases). Trimming removed 4 bases from V and 0 bases from J, with 19 bases in between. CDR1 is MNHNY, CDR2 SVGAGI, per germline (reference sequence). The CDR3 contains 18 residues. The CDR3 protein is CASSLTGHLVYSNQPQHF. The DNA of the CDR3 is TGTGCCAGCAGTTTGACAGGTCATCTTGTATATAGCAATCAGCCCCAGCATTTT.

The chain carries TRBV10-3 and TRBJ2-2; D gene unclear. This CDR3 region has 16 residues. V lost 0 bases and J lost 6, with 14 bases in between. Germline V gene lookup returns CDR1 ENHRY and CDR2 SYGVKD. This CDR3 is CAISESKEIGPGELFF. The CDR3 bases are TGTGCCATCAGTGAGTCGAAGGAAATCGGTCCCGGGGAGCTGTTTTTT.

V usage is TRBV6-6 and J usage is TRBJ2-7, with 10 bases matching TRBD2. The CDR3 length is 18 residues. Germline CDR1 is MNHNY and CDR2 is SVGAGI (reference sequence). Germline trimming cut 6 bases from V and 1 base from J; bases unmatched to any gene: 15. For the CDR3, the DNA is TGTGCCAGCAGCTACAAGTCTAGCGGGGGATCCTCGTCCTACGAGCAGTACTTC. It translates to CASSYKSSGGSSSYEQYF.

The CDR3 loop is CASSPLPGRKAYEQYF. CDR3 sequence (DNA): TGTGCCAGTAGTCCCCTCCCGGGGAGAAAAGCTTACGAGCAGTACTTC. V gene TRBV19 combines with J gene TRBJ2-7; D may be TRBD2 (5 bases). CDR1 is LNHDA, CDR2 SQIVND, per germline (reference sequence). CDR3 length: 16 residues. Trimming pared 5 bases from V and 4 bases from J, leaving 21 bases between.

The sample holds a few counts of this clonotype. The rearrangement joins TRBV4-2 to TRBJ2-3; either TRBD1 or TRBD2 may fit D (5 bases each). The CDR3 extends over 14 amino acids. The V and J ends lost 1 base and 1 base respectively, with 6 bases between them. CDR1 and CDR2 (germline): LGHNA, YNFKEQ. CDR3: CASSQGGGTDTQYF. DNA of the CDR3: TGTGCCAGCAGCCAAGGAGGGGGCACAGATACGCAGTATTTT.

This clonotype was counted a few times. The junction differs from germline at one of its ends, possibly a read error. The chain has TRBV5-5 and TRBJ1-6; D unresolved. Germline V gene sequence: CDR1 SGHKS, CDR2 YYEKEE (reference sequence). The CDR3 has 12 residues. This CDR3 reads CASTLDNSPLHF. The CDR3 DNA reads as TGTGCCAGCACCTTGGATAATTCACCCCTCCACTTT.

To note about this clonotype: This may come from a read error, since a much larger clone is one base off. The chain combines TRBV6-5 with TRBJ2-2; maybe TRBD2 (6 bases). Germline CDR1 and CDR2: MNHEY and SVGAGI. Trimming left V 4 bases short and J 3 bases short, with 18 bases between. This CDR3 contains 17 residues. Written as DNA, the CDR3 is TGTGCCAGCAGTTTTCTACCACCGGGAGTGGACACCGGGGAGCTGTTTTTT. Protein: CASSFLPPGVDTGELFF.

This clonotype was observed at least ten times. This rearrangement joins TRBV6-1 to TRBJ2-2; perhaps TRBD2 as D (5 bases). CDR1 and CDR2 (germline): MNHNS, SASEGT. CDR3 length: 16 residues. V was shortened by 5 bases and J by 6 bases, with 19 bases between the two germline ends. The CDR3 bases are TGTGCCAGCAGTATTCAGATTCTCGGGGTAGCCGGGGAGCTGTTTTTT. Encoded protein: CASSIQILGVAGELFF.

Concerning this clonotype itself: The junction shows a germline mismatch at one end, possibly a read error. This rearrangement joins TRBV7-8 to TRBJ1-1, with D unresolved. Germline V gene data show CDR1 as SGHVS and CDR2 as FQNEAQ. The CDR3 has 13 residues. This CDR3 is CASRLGPNTEAFF. CDR3 in DNA: TGTGCCAGCAGATTAGGCCCGAACACTGAAGCTTTCTTT.

The rearrangement links TRBV9 to TRBJ2-2; 11 positions agree with TRBD1. V lost 0 bases, J lost 6 bases, and 4 bases stayed unmatched. The CDR3 runs to 16 residues. The germline gives CDR1 SGDLS, CDR2 YYNGEE. The CDR3 nucleotides read TGTGCCAGCAGCGTAGGGGGACAGGGGGTGTCCGGGGAGCTGTTTTTT. Encoded protein: CASSVGGQGVSGELFF.

This clonotype was counted at least ten times. This chain links TRBV5-1 with TRBJ1-6; D remains ambiguous. The germline V gene has CDR1 SGHRS and CDR2 YFSETQ. Trimming took off 4 bases at V and 5 bases at J, with 7 bases between the two ends. The CDR3 runs to 13 residues. The CDR3 protein is CASSRNNNSPLHF. CDR3 coding DNA: TGCGCCAGCAGCAGGAATAATAATTCACCCCTCCACTTT.

This clonotype was picked up many times. This chain links TRBV5-4 with TRBJ2-1; TRBD2 agrees at 13 bases. V gave up 4 bases and J gave up 5 bases; unmatched junction bases: 3. Germline values: CDR1 SGHNT, CDR2 YYREEE (reference sequence). The CDR3 is 15 residues long. The CDR3 spells CASSGTSGGDNEQFF. The CDR3, as DNA: TGTGCCAGCAGCGGTACTAGCGGGGGGGACAATGAGCAGTTCTTC.

In this sample, this clonotype turned up a few times. V gene TRBV6-2 or TRBV6-3 combines with J gene TRBJ1-1; maybe TRBD1 (5 bases). Per the germline V gene, CDR1 is MNHEY and CDR2 is SVGEGT. V gave up 10 bases and J gave up 0 bases, with 18 bases separating them. CDR3 length equals 15 residues. This CDR3 reads CATIPGLHMNTEAFF. The CDR3 coding sequence is TGTGCCACCATACCGGGACTCCACATGAACACTGAAGCTTTCTTT.

The J gene is TRBJ1-5, the V gene TRBV5-3, with 11 bases aligning to TRBD1. TRBV5-3 is reported as an ORF; its role is uncertain. Unmatched junction bases numbered 4, after V lost 4 bases and J lost 4 bases. This CDR3 is 15 amino acids long. The CDR3 nucleotides read TGTGCCAGAAGCACCGGGACAGGGGGGAATCAGCCCCAGCATTTT. The encoded protein is CARSTGTGGNQPQHF.

The table lists this clonotype with many counts. J is TRBJ2-1 and V is TRBV15, with 9 positions matching TRBD2. The V segment lost 0 bases and the J segment 9 bases; nucleotides outside the gene matches: 6. CDR1 LNHNV and CDR2 YYDKDF come from the germline V gene (reference sequence). The CDR3 length is 15 residues. CDR3 DNA sequence: TGTGCCACCAGCAGAGAGGGCGGGAGGGCCTCTGAGCAGTTCTTC. Its translation: CATSREGGRASEQFF.

The chain is built from TRBV5-5 and TRBJ2-3; 7 positions agree with TRBD1. With V trimmed by 4 bases and J by 1 base, 3 bases remained unmatched. The CDR3 covers 14 residues. Germline loops: CDR1 SGHKS, CDR2 YYEKEE (reference sequence). The CDR3 loop reads CASSPGTGTDTQYF. CDR3 sequence (DNA): TGTGCCAGCAGCCCCGGGACAGGCACAGATACGCAGTATTTT.

There are many counts of this clonotype. The chain has TRBV6-5 and TRBJ1-1, with D possibly matching TRBD1 (6 bases). The CDR3 is 13 amino acids. Between the trimmed V and J ends, which lost 6 bases and 7 bases, there was a span of 15 bases. The V gene's germline CDR1 is MNHEY and CDR2 SVGAGI. The CDR3 here is CASRSSGHLEAFF. In nucleotides, the CDR3 is TGTGCCAGCAGATCCTCGGGACACCTTGAAGCTTTCTTT.

This clonotype was counted a few times. V and J are TRBV28 and TRBJ2-2; 7 bases agree with TRBD1. Germline V gene sequence: CDR1 MDHEN, CDR2 SYDVKM. The CDR3 is 15 residues long. The junction had 14 bases not matched to a gene; V was cut back by 10 bases and J by 6 bases. CDR3: CATIYSKGASGELFF. For the CDR3, the DNA is TGTGCCACCATATATAGTAAGGGGGCGTCCGGGGAGCTGTTTTTT. Drawing the rest from reference TRBV28 and TRBJ2-2, the complete variable domain is DVKVTQSSRYLVKRTGEKVFLECVQDMDHENMFWYRQDPGLGLRLIYFSYDVKMKEKGDIPEGYSVSREKKERFSLILESASTNQTSMYLCATIYSKGASGELFFGEGSRLTVL.

This sequence joins TRBV6-5 and TRBJ2-3; weak D call: TRBD2 (6 bases). Germline V CDR1 and CDR2: MNHEY, SVGAGI. V lost 5 bases, J lost 0 bases, and 12 bases lay in between. The CDR3 is 15 amino acids. CDR3: CASSKGLLSTDTQYF. DNA for the CDR3: TGTGCCAGCAGTAAGGGACTTCTAAGCACAGATACGCAGTATTTT.

This clonotype appeared many times. The chain carries TRBV6-2 or TRBV6-3 and TRBJ1-5; D might be TRBD1 (5 bases). Per germline, CDR1 MNHEY and CDR2 SVGEGT. Trimming pared 3 bases from V and 3 bases from J, leaving 12 bases between. This CDR3 region has 15 residues. CDR3 nucleotide sequence: TGTGCCAGCAGTTATCAGGGCTCCTCCAATCAGCCCCAGCATTTT. The encoded protein is CASSYQGSSNQPQHF.

The V gene is TRBV28, the J gene TRBJ2-3; 15 bases fit TRBD2. CDR3 length: 17 amino acids. After removal of 5 bases from V and 1 base from J, the junction contained 4 bases not matched to a gene. CDR1 MDHEN and CDR2 SYDVKM come from the germline V gene. In DNA, the CDR3 is TGTGCCAGCAGTCGGACTAGCGGGGGGGCTGGCACAGATACGCAGTATTTT. It yields the protein CASSRTSGGAGTDTQYF.

The DNA for the CDR3 is TGCAGTGCTAGGACAGACAGGTACGGAAATGAGCAGTTCTTC. Amino acids: CSARTDRYGNEQFF. The chain uses TRBV20-1 and TRBJ2-1; the D gene is possibly TRBD1 (6 bases). This CDR3 spans 14 amino acids. The germline CDR1 and CDR2 sequences are DFQATT and SNEGSKA (reference sequence). The V end was cut by 3 bases, the J end by 7 bases, with 16 bases between.

The chain is built from TRBV7-2 and TRBJ2-3; no definite D call. The germline V gene has CDR1 SGHTA and CDR2 FQGNSA. Trimming took 3 bases from V and 11 from J, leaving 9 bases between them. This CDR3 contains 11 residues. The CDR3 protein is CASSFRQEQYF. CDR3 nucleotides: TGTGCCAGCAGCTTCCGACAAGAGCAGTATTTT. The variable domain in full, completed from reference TRBV7-2 and TRBJ2-3, reads GAGVSQSPSNKVTEKGKDVELRCDPISGHTALYWYRQSLGQGLEFLIYFQGNSAPDKSGLPSDRFSAERTGGSVSTLTIQRTQQEDSAVYLCASSFRQEQYFGPGTRLTVL.

V and J are TRBV19 and TRBJ2-1; 11 bases are a match to TRBD2. J gave up 4 bases and V 4 bases, and 3 bases lay outside the gene matches. Germline assignment: CDR1 LNHDA and CDR2 SQIVND (reference sequence). The CDR3 totals 15 residues. The CDR3 region has the DNA TGTGCCAGTAGTACTAGCGGGGGGAGATACAATGAGCAGTTCTTC. Encoded protein: CASSTSGGRYNEQFF.

In its sample, this clonotype was seen many times. The CDR3, as DNA: TGCGCCAGCAGTCCGGGACTAGCGGGAGGATCAGGCACAGATACGCAGTATTTT. This codes for CASSPGLAGGSGTDTQYF. The gene calls are TRBV10-1 and TRBJ2-3; 15 nucleotides line up with TRBD2. After removal of 5 bases from V and 1 base from J, the junction contained 7 bases not matched to a gene. There are 18 residues in the CDR3. Per the germline V gene, CDR1 is WNHNN and CDR2 is SYGVQD (reference sequence).

This clonotype occurred many times. V and J are TRBV11-1 and TRBJ2-1; 12 positions agree with TRBD2. CDR3 size: 17 residues. The germline CDR1 and CDR2 sequences are SGHAT and FQDESV (reference sequence). J gave up 8 bases and V 3 bases, and 11 bases lay outside the gene matches. The chain's CDR3 is CASSFGRTSGAGDEQFF. CDR3 coding DNA: TGTGCCAGCAGCTTCGGCCGGACTAGCGGGGCTGGTGATGAGCAGTTCTTC.